This T cell receptor (beta chain) was identified in a study of shared clonotypes between healthy human individuals. Study-wide background: Every donor yielded three CD4 naive, three CD4 memory, two CD8 naive and one CD8 memory plate. Study observations and caveats: Enrolling few donors narrowed the genetic and exposure-history diversity that was represented. Generally, estimated richness proved larger in naive subsets than it did in memory subsets.

A note on this clone: The antigen remains unidentified. A read error may produce the germline difference seen at one junction end.

The CDR3 covers 13 residues. Per germline, CDR1 SSHAT and CDR2 FNYEAQ (reference sequence). The repertoire was sequenced with immunoSEQ multiplex PCR; TCRdb's copy has only in-frame clones and lacks some. The data contain approximately 1.5 million clones, around 98% of them singletons. This TCR was sampled from a man aged 25 to 45 in good health. The chain links TRBV7-7 to TRBJ1-1, with no clear D. Sequencing used naive CD4+ T cells sorted from blood. The subset was: CD45RA+ positively selected. DNA of the CDR3: TGTGCTAGCAGCTTAGAATCGGACACTGAAGCTTTCTTT. Amino acids: CASSLESDTEAFF.